This TCR beta chain originates from a study of OX40 agonist ivuxolimab in advanced cancers. TCRdb's table, derived via immunoSEQ multiplex PCR, lists solely in-frame clones and lacks some. The profile covers 35,000 to 50,000 clones, with approximately 78% appearing a single time and 2% to 3% taken by the ten largest. This CDR3 has 16 amino acids. V was clipped by 4 bases and J by 0 bases; unmatched bases: 7. Germline values: CDR1 SGHNT, CDR2 YYREEE (reference sequence). The TCR sequence derives from an adult with an advanced solid tumor such as melanoma, head and neck, liver or kidney cancer. The chain uses TRBV5-4 and TRBJ2-3, with 8 bases that match TRBD2. Sequenced here: CD4+ or CD8+ T cells sorted from blood, sampled in a trial of the OX40 agonist ivuxolimab. The DNA for the CDR3 is TGTGCCAGCAGCGAGAGCGGGAGAAGGAGCACAGATACGCAGTATTTT. Its protein product is CASSESGRRSTDTQYF.